The present T cell receptor beta chain was sequenced within a study of blood T cell repertoires in COVID-19. At the level of the study: COVID-19 samples, acute and convalescent, were from the United States, Italy and Spain. PBMCs, B-cell-depleted T cells, or T cells provided the cDNA or gDNA that made up the material.

Authors' methods: It was from reference gene primer amplification that nucleated cell counts were estimated. Data came from immunoSEQ multiplex PCR; TCRdb stores just in-frame clones and leaves some out. V and J calls plus clone size are reproduced from that table; the DNA served to infer D and trimming. The sample yields over 10,000 clones, around 79% seen once. The CDR3 loop spans 14 amino acids. Trimming removed 7 bases from V and 9 bases from J, with 16 bases in between. The germline gives CDR1 MGHDK, CDR2 SYGVNS. Source material: peripheral blood. The clonotype originates from a man older than 75 with acute or convalescent COVID-19. V is TRBV25-1 and J is TRBJ1-6; D might be TRBD1 (6 bases). DNA for the CDR3: TGTGCCAGCAATGGGGGGGGCGCGGGTTCACCCCTCCACTTT. Translation gives CASNGGGAGSPLHF.